The present entry profiles one T cell receptor beta chain with its context. A few counts support this clonotype. Its antigen remains unidentified. Base qualities are missing; no much larger clone stands one base away. Donors were 39 systemically healthy Caucasian individuals from Russia aged roughly 6 to 90 years. Each donor gave 8.5 to 10 milliliters of peripheral blood, collected into EDTA-treated Vacutainer tubes. PBMCs were isolated by Ficoll-Paque density-gradient centrifugation, with at least 6 million obtained per sample. Trizol reagent was used to extract total RNA from PBMCs, with at least 6 micrograms per sample. For every donor, flow cytometry on a PBMC aliquot measured the percentage of naive CD45RAhigh/CD27high T cells. Libraries were constructed by 5' RACE. The run used an Illumina HiSeq 2500. A second PCR of roughly 6 to 11 cycles was performed with a sample-barcoded 5' primer and a J-beta primer mix. A template-switch 5' adaptor carrying 12 random nucleotides introduced a unique molecular identifier onto each TCR beta cDNA molecule. Each sample yielded at least 2.5 million CDR3-containing paired-end reads. All of the RNA was converted into first-strand cDNA using the Mint cDNA synthesis kit, with a TRBC-specific oligonucleotide serving as the primer. After uracil-DNA glycosylase treatment, a first 18-cycle PCR used universal primers M1SS and BC2_uni_R on all cDNA. Turning to the authors' computational methods: For normalization, 1 million high-quality reads, each with a distinct molecular identifier, were randomly selected from each sample. Instead of being binned into consensus sequences, reads that shared molecular identifiers were thrown out. CDR3 identification, clonotype clustering and error correction used MiTCR with a Q25 quality threshold and the strictest error-elimination algorithm. Lower-bound total TCR beta diversity was estimated with a nonparametric unseen species model using Euler transformation. TCRdb cleaned the public reads at Q25 with fastp, built clones with MiXCR and kept in-frame beta chains. Each CDR3 protein gets just one entry, which takes the most common genes and DNA from the rows behind it. It is TCRdb's table, rather than the study itself, that gives the V and J calls and clone size. The sample profile shows hundreds of thousands of distinct CDR3 sequences; approximately 53% of them were found once. The ten most abundant clones make up around 41% of the sample.

This sample stems from a study of blood T cells in healthy people across ages (dated by TCRdb to 2014 to 2015). Describing the broader study: In model experiments, template switching captured roughly one uniquely barcoded TCR beta cDNA molecule for every two T cells. The study measured age-related changes in TCR beta repertoire diversity using deep sequencing normalized with unique cDNA molecular identifiers. Donors were grouped into four age groups: young (average approximately 15 years), middle-aged (approximately 41), aged (62) and long-lived (just over 80). Donors of different ages were randomly distributed across sequencing lanes to avoid experimental bias. For two donors (one aged 18 to 30 and one aged 80 or older), the study analyzed two additional independent replicas of 1 million unique cDNA reads from the same blood draw. Here is what the overall study found, with its caveats: Compared with the aged group, more naive CD4+ T cells, fewer expanded clones and increased TCR diversity were shown by the long-lived group, suggesting age selection. Conclusive comparison of naive and antigen-experienced compartments was prevented by the profiling of bulk unsorted PBMCs. As age increased, observed TCR beta diversity per million T cells dropped in a roughly linear way, and a significant reduction was already evident by age roughly 40. Donor CMV infection status was unknown, potentially confounding age-related changes in expanded clonotypes. Estimates of total diversity from one million sequenced T cells were regarded as lower bounds and underestimates. Observed TCR beta diversity correlated strongly with the percentage of naive T cells measured by flow cytometry.

The germline V gene (reference sequence) provides CDR1 LGHDT and CDR2 YNNKEL. Including cysteine and phenylalanine, the CDR3 has 10 amino acids. Only CDR3 DNA remains: 30 bases, in frame from the first base. V and J lose 8 bases and 3 bases, and a span of 4 bases separates them. The sequence links TRBV3-1 to TRBJ2-5, with the D gene call left open. The TCR sequence derives from a man aged 80 or over in good health. The sample was blood. The CDR3 region has the sequence CASSKETQYF. The bases read TGTGCCAGCTCGAAAGAGACCCAGTACTTC.